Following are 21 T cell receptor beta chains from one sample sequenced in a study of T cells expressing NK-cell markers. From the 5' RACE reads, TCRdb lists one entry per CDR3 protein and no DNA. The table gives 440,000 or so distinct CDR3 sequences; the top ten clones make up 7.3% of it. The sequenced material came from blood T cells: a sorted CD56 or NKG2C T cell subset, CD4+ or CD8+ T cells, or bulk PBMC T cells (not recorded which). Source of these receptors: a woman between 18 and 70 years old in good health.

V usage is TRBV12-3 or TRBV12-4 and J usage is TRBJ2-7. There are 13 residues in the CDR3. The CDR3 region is CASSPENWAEQYF.

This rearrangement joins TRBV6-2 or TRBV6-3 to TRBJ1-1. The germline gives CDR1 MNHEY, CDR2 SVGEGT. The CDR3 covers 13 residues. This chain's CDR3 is CASSYLDRTEAFF.

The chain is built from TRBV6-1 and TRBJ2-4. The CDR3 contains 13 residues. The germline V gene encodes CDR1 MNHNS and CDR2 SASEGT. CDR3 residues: CASRDGTENIQYF.

CDR3 amino acids: CASSLSTGVDSPLHF. The V gene is TRBV5-1, the J gene TRBJ1-6; the TCRdb call, TRBD1, lacks DNA for checking. The CDR3 extends over 15 amino acids. CDR1 is SGHRS, CDR2 YFSETQ, per germline.

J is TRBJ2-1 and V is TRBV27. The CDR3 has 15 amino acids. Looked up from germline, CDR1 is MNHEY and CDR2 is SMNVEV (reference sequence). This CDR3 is CASSYRLHSYNEQFF.

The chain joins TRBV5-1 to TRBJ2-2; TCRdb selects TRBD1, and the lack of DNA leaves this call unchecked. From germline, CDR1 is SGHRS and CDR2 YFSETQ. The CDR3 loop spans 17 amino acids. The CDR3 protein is CASSLDVRTGGTGELFF.

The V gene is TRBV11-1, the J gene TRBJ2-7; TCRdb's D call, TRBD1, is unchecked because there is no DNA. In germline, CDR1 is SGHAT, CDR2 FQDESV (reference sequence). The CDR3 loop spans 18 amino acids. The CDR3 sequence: CASSPRTGVTGTSYEQYF.

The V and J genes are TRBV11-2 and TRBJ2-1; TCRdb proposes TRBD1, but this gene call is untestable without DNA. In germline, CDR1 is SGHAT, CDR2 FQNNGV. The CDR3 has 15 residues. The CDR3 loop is CASSFLRDHYNEQFF.

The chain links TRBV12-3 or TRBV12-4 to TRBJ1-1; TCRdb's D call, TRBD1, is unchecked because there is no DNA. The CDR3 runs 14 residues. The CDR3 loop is CASSLTGGAWPAFF.

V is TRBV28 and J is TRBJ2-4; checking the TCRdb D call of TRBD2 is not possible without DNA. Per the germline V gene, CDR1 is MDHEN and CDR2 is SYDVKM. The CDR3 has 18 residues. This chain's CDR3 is CASKLSYTSGSPKNIQYF.

This chain's CDR3 is CSVGASGIMETQYF. The rearrangement uses TRBV29-1 and TRBJ2-5; with no DNA, the TCRdb D assignment of TRBD2 cannot be verified. Looked up from germline, CDR1 is SQVTM and CDR2 is ANQGSEA. This CDR3 is 14 amino acids long.

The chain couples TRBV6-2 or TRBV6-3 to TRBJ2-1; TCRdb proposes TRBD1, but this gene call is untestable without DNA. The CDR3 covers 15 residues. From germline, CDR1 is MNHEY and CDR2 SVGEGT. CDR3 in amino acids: CASIRGGISYNEQFF.

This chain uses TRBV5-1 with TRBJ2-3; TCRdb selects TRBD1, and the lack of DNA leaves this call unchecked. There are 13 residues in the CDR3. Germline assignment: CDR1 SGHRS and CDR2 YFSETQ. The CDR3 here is CASSDGGTDTQYF.

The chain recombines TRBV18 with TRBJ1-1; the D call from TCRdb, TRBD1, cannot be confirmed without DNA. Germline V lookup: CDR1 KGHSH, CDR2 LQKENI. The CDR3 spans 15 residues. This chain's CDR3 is CASSPPGPAGTEAFF. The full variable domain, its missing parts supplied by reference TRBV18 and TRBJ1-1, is NAGVMQNPRHLVRRRGQEARLRCSPMKGHSHVYWYRQLPEEGLKFMVYLQKENIIDESGMPKERFSAEFPKEGPSILRIQQVVRGDSAAYFCASSPPGPAGTEAFFGQGTRLTVV.

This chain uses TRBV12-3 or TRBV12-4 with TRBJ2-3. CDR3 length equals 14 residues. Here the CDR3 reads CASSLASDTDTQYF.

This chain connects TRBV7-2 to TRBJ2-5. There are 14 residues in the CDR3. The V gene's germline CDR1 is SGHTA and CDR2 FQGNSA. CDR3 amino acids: CASSPLRVEETQYF.

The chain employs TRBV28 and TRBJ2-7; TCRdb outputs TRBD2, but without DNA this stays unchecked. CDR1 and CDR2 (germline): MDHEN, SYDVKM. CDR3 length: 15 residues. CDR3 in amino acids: CASSFQTSGAYEQYF.

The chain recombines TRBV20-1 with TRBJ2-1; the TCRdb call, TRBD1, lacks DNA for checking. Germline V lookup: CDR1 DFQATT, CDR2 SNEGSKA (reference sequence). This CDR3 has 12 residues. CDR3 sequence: CSAVDRDNEQFF.

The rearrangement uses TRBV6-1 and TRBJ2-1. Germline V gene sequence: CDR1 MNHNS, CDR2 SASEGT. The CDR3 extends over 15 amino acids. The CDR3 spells CASSNPSSSYNEQFF.

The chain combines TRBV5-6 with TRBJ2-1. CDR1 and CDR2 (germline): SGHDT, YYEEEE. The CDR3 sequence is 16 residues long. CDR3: CASSPQSASSYNEQFF.

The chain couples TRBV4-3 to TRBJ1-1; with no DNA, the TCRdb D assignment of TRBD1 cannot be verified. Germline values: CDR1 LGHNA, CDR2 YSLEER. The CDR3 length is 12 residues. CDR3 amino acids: CASSQGGLSAFF.